A single T cell receptor beta chain is shown here with its context. Sequencing was performed with immunoSEQ multiplex PCR; in TCRdb, only in-frame clones are kept and a portion is missing. The table lists a few hundred thousand clones, approximately 90% of them singletons. This sample is drawn from a study of blood T cell repertoires in COVID-19. For the study at large: The samples span acute and convalescent COVID-19 from the United States, Italy and Spain. Sources were T cells, B-cell-depleted T cells, or PBMCs; the material itself was cDNA or gDNA.

For recovered donors of Cohort 3, there were two negative PCRs, clearance, or symptom resolution. The CDR3 loop spans 14 amino acids. Trimming stripped 6 bases from V and 6 bases from J, with 18 bases between. Germline assignment: CDR1 MNHEY and CDR2 SVGAGI. This clonotype originated in a woman aged 50 to 60 who had recovered from COVID-19. The sequencing input was PBMCs or T cells enriched from blood (not recorded which). The V gene is TRBV6-5, the J gene TRBJ2-7; D call uncertain. In DNA form, the CDR3 reads TGTGCCAGCAGCCCCCTCACTACCCATCGCGAGCAGTACTTC. Translation: CASSPLTTHREQYF.